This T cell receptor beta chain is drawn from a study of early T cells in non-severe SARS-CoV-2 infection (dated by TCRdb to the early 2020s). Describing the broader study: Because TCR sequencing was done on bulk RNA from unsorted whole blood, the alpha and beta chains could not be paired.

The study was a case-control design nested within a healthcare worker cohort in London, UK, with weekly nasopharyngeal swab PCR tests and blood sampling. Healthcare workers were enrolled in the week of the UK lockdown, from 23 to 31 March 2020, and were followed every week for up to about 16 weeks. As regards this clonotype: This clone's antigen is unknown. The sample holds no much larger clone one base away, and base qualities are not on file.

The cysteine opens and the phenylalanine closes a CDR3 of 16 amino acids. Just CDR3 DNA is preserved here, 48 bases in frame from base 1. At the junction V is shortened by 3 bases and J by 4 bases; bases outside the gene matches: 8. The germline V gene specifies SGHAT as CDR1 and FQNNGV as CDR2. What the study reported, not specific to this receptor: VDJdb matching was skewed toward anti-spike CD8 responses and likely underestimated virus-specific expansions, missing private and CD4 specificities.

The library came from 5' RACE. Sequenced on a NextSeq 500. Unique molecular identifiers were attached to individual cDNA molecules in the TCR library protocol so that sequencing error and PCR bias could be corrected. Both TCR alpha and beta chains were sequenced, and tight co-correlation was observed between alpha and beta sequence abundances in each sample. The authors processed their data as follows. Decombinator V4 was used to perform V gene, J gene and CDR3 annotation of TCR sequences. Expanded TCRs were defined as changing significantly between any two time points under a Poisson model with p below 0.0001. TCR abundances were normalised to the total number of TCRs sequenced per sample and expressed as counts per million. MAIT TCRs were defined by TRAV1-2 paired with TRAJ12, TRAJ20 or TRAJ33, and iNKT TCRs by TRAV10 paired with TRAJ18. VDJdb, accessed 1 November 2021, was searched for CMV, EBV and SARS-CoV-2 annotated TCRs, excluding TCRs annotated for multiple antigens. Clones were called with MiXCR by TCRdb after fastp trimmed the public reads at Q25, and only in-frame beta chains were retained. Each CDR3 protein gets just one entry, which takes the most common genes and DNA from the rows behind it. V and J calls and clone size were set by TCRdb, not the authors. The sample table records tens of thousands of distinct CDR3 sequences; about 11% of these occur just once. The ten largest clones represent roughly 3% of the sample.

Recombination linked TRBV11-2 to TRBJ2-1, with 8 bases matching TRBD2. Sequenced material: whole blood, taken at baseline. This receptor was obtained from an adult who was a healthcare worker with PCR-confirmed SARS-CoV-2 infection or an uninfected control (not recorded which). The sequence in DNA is TGTGCCAGCAGCTTCTTTTCTAGCGGGCGATACAATGAGCAGTTCTTC. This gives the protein CASSFFSSGRYNEQFF.